These 16 T cell receptor beta chains share one sample of origin, sequenced in a study of shared clonotypes between healthy human individuals. The table came from immunoSEQ multiplex PCR; TCRdb's copy has only in-frame clones and leaves some out. The sample records about 1.1 million clones, roughly 74% being singletons. Material for sequencing was memory CD4+ T cells from PBMCs. Subset noted: CD45RA-negative fraction. The receptors originated from a man younger than 35 in good health. Some clones in this sample may be carry-over from other donors' samples.

This clone was observed once. The chain has TRBV7-6 and TRBJ1-1; D remains ambiguous. Trimming took off 5 bases at V and 0 bases at J, with 7 bases between the two ends. The germline gives CDR1 SGHVS, CDR2 FNYEAQ. This CDR3 is 13 amino acids long. The CDR3 coding sequence is TGTGCCAGCAGCCTACAAGTGAACACTGAAGCTTTCTTT. This sequence encodes CASSLQVNTEAFF.

The rearrangement joins TRBV6-4 to TRBJ2-1; D gene uncertain. The CDR3 sequence is 12 residues long. Germline-derived CDR1 and CDR2 are MRHNA and SNTAGT. Trimming removed 5 bases from V and 5 bases from J, with 7 bases in between. CDR3 loop: CASSPDHNEQFF. CDR3 sequence (DNA): TGTGCCAGCAGTCCGGATCACAATGAGCAGTTCTTC.

As for this clone: A much bigger clone sits one base away, suggesting this may be a read error. The chain employs TRBV25-1 and TRBJ2-5; TRBD1 might be the D (6 bases). The CDR3 sequence is 15 residues long. CDR1 and CDR2 (germline): MGHDK, SYGVNS. V was clipped by 6 bases and J by 4 bases, with 18 bases between them. This chain's CDR3 is CASRAGTTGRETQYF. CDR3 nucleotide sequence: TGTGCCAGCAGGGCCGGGACAACGGGGAGAGAGACCCAGTACTTC. The full variable domain, in which reference TRBV25-1 and TRBJ2-5 provide the parts outside the CDR3, is EADIYQTPRYLVIGTGKKITLECSQTMGHDKMYWYQQDPGMELHLIHYSYGVNSTEKGDLSSESTVSRIRTEHFPLTLESARPSHTSQYLCASRAGTTGRETQYFGPGTRLLVL.

The V gene is TRBV30, the J gene TRBJ1-6; no reliable D call. The V gene lost 7 bases and the J gene lost 16 bases, with 17 bases spanning the gap. The length of the CDR3 is 11 residues. In germline, CDR1 is GTSNPN, CDR2 SVGIG (reference sequence). The CDR3 bases are TGTGCCTACGGACGGGAAGAAAGACTCCACTTT. This translates into CAYGREERLHF.

The chain has TRBV30 and TRBJ2-3; perhaps TRBD1 as D (6 bases). Germline lookup yields CDR1 GTSNPN and CDR2 SVGIG (reference sequence). This CDR3 contains 12 residues. V was clipped by 3 bases and J by 5 bases, with 9 bases between them. CDR3 nucleotides: TGTGCCTGGAGGGCCAGGGGAGATACGCAGTATTTT. Its translation: CAWRARGDTQYF.

The chain employs TRBV5-1 and TRBJ1-2; 7 nucleotides line up with TRBD1. The germline CDR1 and CDR2 sequences are SGHRS and YFSETQ. V was clipped by 3 bases and J by 8 bases; unmatched bases: 7. The CDR3 is 13 amino acids. The CDR3 spells CASSSTGPSGYTF. CDR3 coding DNA: TGCGCCAGCAGCTCGACAGGGCCATCCGGCTACACCTTC.

The J gene is TRBJ2-2, the V gene TRBV7-3; 12 bases align to TRBD2. The CDR3 is 16 residues long. Germline values: CDR1 SGHTA, CDR2 FQGTGA. Trimming at V came to 5 bases and at J to 1 base, leaving 2 bases not matched to a gene. This CDR3 is CASSTLAGGNTGELFF. DNA for the CDR3: TGTGCCAGCAGCACACTAGCGGGAGGGAACACCGGGGAGCTGTTTTTT.

The chain combines TRBV4-1 with TRBJ2-7; D is perhaps TRBD1 or TRBD2 (5 bases each). CDR1 and CDR2 (germline): MGHRA, YSYEKL. The V gene lost 1 base and the J gene lost 5 bases, with 21 bases spanning the gap. The CDR3 totals 17 residues. The CDR3 coding sequence is TGCGCCAGCAGCCAAGTCGGGACCTCGCGGTTTTCGCACGAGCAGTACTTC. Its protein product is CASSQVGTSRFSHEQYF.

The rearrangement links TRBV4-2 to TRBJ2-7; perhaps TRBD2 as D (6 bases). Germline V gene lookup returns CDR1 LGHNA and CDR2 YNFKEQ. The CDR3 runs 16 residues. Trimming shortened V by 0 bases and J by 0 bases, and 12 bases separated the two germline ends. In DNA, the CDR3 is TGTGCCAGCAGCCAAGATCCCGGGAGCCACTCCTACGAGCAGTACTTC. This encodes CASSQDPGSHSYEQYF.

This sequence joins TRBV5-1 and TRBJ2-5; the match to TRBD1 covers 7 bases. Germline assignment: CDR1 SGHRS and CDR2 YFSETQ. This CDR3 is built from 14 residues. V was pared by 4 bases and J by 6 bases, with 9 bases of the junction left unmatched. CDR3: CASSSNRGLKTQYF. DNA of the CDR3: TGCGCCAGCAGCAGCAACAGGGGCTTGAAGACCCAGTACTTC.

Here the CDR3 reads CASSHSSAPILEADTQYF. As DNA, the CDR3 is TGCGCCAGCAGCCATTCTAGCGCCCCGATCCTAGAGGCAGATACGCAGTATTTT. J is TRBJ2-3 and V is TRBV4-3; D is possibly TRBD2 (6 bases). CDR1 and CDR2 from the germline V gene are LGHNA and YSLEER. Trimming shortened V by 3 bases and J by 4 bases, and 23 bases separated the two germline ends. CDR3 length: 18 amino acids.

Details on this clone: Possible read error: a much larger clone is one base away. Other DNA sequences in this specimen translate into the identical CDR3. This rearrangement joins TRBV30 to TRBJ1-3; TRBD1 agrees at 7 bases. The CDR3 runs to 17 residues. Germline assignment: CDR1 GTSNPN and CDR2 SVGIG (reference sequence). The V segment lost 2 bases and the J segment 4 bases; nucleotides outside the gene matches: 14. CDR3 nucleotide sequence: TGTGCCTGGAGTATACTGGGGACAGCTTACTCCGGAAACACCATATATTTT. As protein: CAWSILGTAYSGNTIYF.

The rearrangement uses TRBV9 and TRBJ2-3; D not certain. V dropped 4 bases and J dropped 1 base, with 13 bases sitting between them. This CDR3 is built from 15 residues. Germline CDR1 reads SGDLS; CDR2 reads YYNGEE. CDR3 DNA: TGTGCCAGCAGCACCCGGTTTTCTGGCACAGATACGCAGTATTTT. Its protein is CASSTRFSGTDTQYF. Variable domain in full (rest from reference TRBV9 and TRBJ2-3): DSGVTQTPKHLITATGQRVTLRCSPRSGDLSVYWYQQSLDQGLQFLIQYYNGEERAKGNILERFSAQQFPDLHSELNLSSLELGDSALYFCASSTRFSGTDTQYFGPGTRLTVL.

This rearrangement joins TRBV18 to TRBJ1-2, with 7 bases aligning to TRBD1. Germline V gene sequence: CDR1 KGHSH, CDR2 LQKENI. Trimming took 4 bases from V and 7 from J; bases not matched to a gene: 9. The CDR3 spans 14 residues. The CDR3 coding sequence is TGTGCCAGCTCACTCGGAATACAGGGGAGTGGCTACACCTTC. Translated, it gives CASSLGIQGSGYTF. Full variable domain (outside the CDR3, taken from reference TRBV18 and TRBJ1-2): NAGVMQNPRHLVRRRGQEARLRCSPMKGHSHVYWYRQLPEEGLKFMVYLQKENIIDESGMPKERFSAEFPKEGPSILRIQQVVRGDSAAYFCASSLGIQGSGYTFGSGTRLTVV.

The rearrangement joins TRBV7-6 to TRBJ2-2; the D gene is possibly TRBD2 (6 bases). The CDR3 runs to 17 residues. CDR1 is SGHVS and CDR2 is FNYEAQ in the germline V gene. The ends were cut back, 6 bases at V and 4 bases at J, with 21 bases in the middle. The CDR3 region is CASRPIFGGGATGELFF. The CDR3, as DNA: TGTGCCAGCAGACCGATCTTCGGGGGAGGTGCCACCGGGGAGCTGTTTTTT.

This clone was found a few times. The rearrangement links TRBV7-3 to TRBJ1-1; TRBD1 matches 7 bases. With V trimmed by 5 bases and J by 5 bases, 5 bases remained unmatched. This CDR3 has 13 residues. Germline V gene data show CDR1 as SGHTA and CDR2 as FQGTGA. DNA for the CDR3: TGTGCCAGCAGCCCGGACAGGTGGACTGAAGCTTTCTTT. Encoded protein: CASSPDRWTEAFF.